Reported below is one TCR beta chain. The sample originates from a study of cytomegalovirus exposure and HLA in healthy donors. The CDR3 is 15 residues long. V lost 4 bases and J lost 5; bases outside the gene matches: 7. Germline V lookup: CDR1 SGDLS, CDR2 YYNGEE. Primers included in the PCR were 60 Vbeta and 13 Jbeta primers. Sequenced by immunoSEQ multiplex PCR; TCRdb stores in-frame clones only, minus some. The repertoire holds almost 90,000 clones, with 85% as singletons. The sample taken for sequencing was PBMCs. The TCR originated in a man in his forties in good health and CMV-seropositive. This chain links TRBV9 with TRBJ2-1; 9 bases map to TRBD1. The CDR3 loop reads CASSSRQGGNNEQFF. CDR3 DNA: TGTGCCAGCAGCTCGAGACAGGGGGGGAACAATGAGCAGTTCTTC.